The table lists the clone carrying this T cell receptor beta chain with a count of one. The antigen remains undetermined. Generated by immunoSEQ multiplex PCR, the TCRdb table keeps only in-frame clones and is missing some. Of around 120,000 clones listed, approximately 85% are singletons. This sample stems from a study of cytomegalovirus exposure and HLA in healthy donors. Study results and limitations: In vitro assays verified that three CMV-associated chains recognized CMV antigens specifically.

Germline V gives CDR1 SEHNR, CDR2 FQNEAQ (reference sequence). Trimming removed 5 bases from V and 8 bases from J; junction bases left unmatched: 9. This CDR3 is 15 amino acids long. This receptor was obtained from a man aged 18 to 29 in good health and CMV-seronegative. The specimen was PBMCs. The chain is built from TRBV7-9 and TRBJ2-1; 10 bases line up with TRBD2. In nucleotides, the CDR3 is TGTGCCAGCAGCCAACCAGCGGGAGGGATCCATGAGCAGTTCTTC. This gives the protein CASSQPAGGIHEQFF.